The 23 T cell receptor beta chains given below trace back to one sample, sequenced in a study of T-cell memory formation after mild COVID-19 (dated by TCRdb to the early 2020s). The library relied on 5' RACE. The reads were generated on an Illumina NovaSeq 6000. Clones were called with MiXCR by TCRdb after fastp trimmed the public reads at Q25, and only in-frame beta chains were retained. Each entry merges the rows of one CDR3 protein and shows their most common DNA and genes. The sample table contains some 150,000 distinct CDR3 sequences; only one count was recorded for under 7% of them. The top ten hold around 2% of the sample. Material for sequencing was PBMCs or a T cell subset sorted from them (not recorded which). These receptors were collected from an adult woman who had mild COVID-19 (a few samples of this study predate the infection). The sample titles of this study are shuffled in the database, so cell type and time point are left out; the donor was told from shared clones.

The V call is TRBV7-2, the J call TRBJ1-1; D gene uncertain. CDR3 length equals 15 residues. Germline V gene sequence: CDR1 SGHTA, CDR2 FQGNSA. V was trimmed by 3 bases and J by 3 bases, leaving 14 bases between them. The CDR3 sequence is CASSLSAQGYTEAFF. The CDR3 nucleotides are TGTGCCAGCAGCTTGAGTGCCCAAGGGTACACTGAAGCTTTCTTT.

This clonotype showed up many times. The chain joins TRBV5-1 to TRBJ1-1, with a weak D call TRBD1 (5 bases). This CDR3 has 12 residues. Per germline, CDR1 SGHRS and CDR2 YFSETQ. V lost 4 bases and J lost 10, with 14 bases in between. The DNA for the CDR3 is TGCGCCAGCAGCCTAGAACGGGGGGTAGCTTTCTTT. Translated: CASSLERGVAFF.

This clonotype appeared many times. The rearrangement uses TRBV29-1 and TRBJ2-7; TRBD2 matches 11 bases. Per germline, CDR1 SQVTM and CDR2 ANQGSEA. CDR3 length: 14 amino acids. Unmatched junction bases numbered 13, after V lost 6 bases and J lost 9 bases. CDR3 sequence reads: CSVVGVSGRAWQYF. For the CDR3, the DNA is TGCAGCGTGGTGGGGGTTAGCGGGAGGGCCTGGCAGTACTTC.

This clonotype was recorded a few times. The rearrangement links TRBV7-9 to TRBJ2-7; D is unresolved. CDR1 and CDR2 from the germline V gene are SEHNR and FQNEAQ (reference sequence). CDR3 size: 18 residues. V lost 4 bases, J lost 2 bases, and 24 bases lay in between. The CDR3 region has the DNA TGTGCCAGCAGCTCACTCCCCAAACCCGGGCAGGTCACCTACGAGCAGTACTTC. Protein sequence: CASSSLPKPGQVTYEQYF.

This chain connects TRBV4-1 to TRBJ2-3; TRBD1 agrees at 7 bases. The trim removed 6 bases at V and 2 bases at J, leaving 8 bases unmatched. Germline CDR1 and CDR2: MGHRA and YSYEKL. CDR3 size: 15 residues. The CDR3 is CASRDRDRDTDTQYF. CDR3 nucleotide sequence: TGCGCCAGCAGAGACCGGGACAGAGACACAGATACGCAGTATTTT.

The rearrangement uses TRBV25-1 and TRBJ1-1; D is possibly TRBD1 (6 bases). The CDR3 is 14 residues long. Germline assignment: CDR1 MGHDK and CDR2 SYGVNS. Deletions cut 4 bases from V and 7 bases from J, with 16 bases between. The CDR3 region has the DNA TGTGCCAGCAGTGGGCGGGCAGGGGCCTATGAAGCTTTCTTT. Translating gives CASSGRAGAYEAFF. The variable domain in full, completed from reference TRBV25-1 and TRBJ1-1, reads EADIYQTPRYLVIGTGKKITLECSQTMGHDKMYWYQQDPGMELHLIHYSYGVNSTEKGDLSSESTVSRIRTEHFPLTLESARPSHTSQYLCASSGRAGAYEAFFGQGTRLTVV.

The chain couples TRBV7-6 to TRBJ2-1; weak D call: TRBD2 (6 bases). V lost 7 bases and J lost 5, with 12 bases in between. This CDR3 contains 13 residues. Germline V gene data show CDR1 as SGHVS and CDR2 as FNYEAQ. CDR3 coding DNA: TGTGCCAGCAACCCGGGAGCCCACAATGAGCAGTTCTTC. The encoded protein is CASNPGAHNEQFF.

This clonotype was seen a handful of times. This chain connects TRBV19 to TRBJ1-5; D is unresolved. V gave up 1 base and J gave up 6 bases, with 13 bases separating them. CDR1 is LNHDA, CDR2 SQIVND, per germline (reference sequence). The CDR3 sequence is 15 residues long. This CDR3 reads CASSIGLPLGQPQHF. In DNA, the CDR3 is TGTGCCAGTAGTATAGGACTGCCGCTGGGTCAGCCCCAGCATTTT.

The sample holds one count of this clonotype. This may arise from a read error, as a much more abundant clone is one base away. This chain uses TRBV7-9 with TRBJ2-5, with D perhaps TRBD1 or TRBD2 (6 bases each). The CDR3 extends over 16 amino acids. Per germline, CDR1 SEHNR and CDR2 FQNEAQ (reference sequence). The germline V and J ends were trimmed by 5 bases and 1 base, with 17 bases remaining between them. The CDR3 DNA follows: TGTGCCAGCAGCCCCCATTTCAGGGGAGGCCAAGAGACCCAGTACTTC. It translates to CASSPHFRGGQETQYF.

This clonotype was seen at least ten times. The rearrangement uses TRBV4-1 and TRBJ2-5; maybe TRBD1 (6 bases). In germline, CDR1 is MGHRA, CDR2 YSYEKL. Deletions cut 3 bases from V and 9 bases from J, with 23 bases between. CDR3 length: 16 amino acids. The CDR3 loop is CASSHQGKDGAGAQYF. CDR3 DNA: TGCGCCAGCAGCCACCAAGGGAAGGACGGCGCAGGGGCCCAGTACTTC.

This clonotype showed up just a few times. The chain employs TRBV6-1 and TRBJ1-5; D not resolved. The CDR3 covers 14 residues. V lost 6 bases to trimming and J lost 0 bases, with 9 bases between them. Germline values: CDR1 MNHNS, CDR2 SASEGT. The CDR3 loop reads CASRGEYSNQPQHF. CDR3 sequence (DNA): TGTGCCAGCAGGGGCGAATATAGCAATCAGCCCCAGCATTTT.

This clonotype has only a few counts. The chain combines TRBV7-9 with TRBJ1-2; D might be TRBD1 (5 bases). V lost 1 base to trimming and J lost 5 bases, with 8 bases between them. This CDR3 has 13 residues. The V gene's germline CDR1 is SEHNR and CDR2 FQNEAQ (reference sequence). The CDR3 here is CASSLETGYGYTF. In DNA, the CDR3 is TGTGCCAGCAGCTTAGAAACAGGTTATGGCTACACCTTC.

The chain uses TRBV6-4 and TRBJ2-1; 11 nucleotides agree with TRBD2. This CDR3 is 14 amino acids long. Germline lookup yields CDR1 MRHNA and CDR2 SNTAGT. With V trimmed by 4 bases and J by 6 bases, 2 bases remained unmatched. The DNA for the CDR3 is TGTGCCAGCAGTGTAGCGGGAGGGTTCAATGAGCAGTTCTTC. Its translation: CASSVAGGFNEQFF.

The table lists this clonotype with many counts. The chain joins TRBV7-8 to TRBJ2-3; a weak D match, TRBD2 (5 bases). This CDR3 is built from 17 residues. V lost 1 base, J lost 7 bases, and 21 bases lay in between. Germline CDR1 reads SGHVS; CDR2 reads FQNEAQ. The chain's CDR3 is CASSLVVRATKKNTQYF. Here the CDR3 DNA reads TGTGCCAGCAGCTTAGTTGTGAGGGCCACGAAAAAGAATACGCAGTATTTT.

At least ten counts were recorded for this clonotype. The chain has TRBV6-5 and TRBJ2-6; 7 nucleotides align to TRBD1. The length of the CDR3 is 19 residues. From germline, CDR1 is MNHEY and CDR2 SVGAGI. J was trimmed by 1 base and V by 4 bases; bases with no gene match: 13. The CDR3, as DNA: TGTGCCAGCAGTTCCCAAAGGACAGGAATAATATCTGGGGCCAACGTCCTGACTTTC. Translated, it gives CASSSQRTGIISGANVLTF.

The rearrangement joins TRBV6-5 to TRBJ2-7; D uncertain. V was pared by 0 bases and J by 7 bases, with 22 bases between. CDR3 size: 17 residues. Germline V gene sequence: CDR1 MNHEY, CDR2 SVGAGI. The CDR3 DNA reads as TGTGCCAGCAGTTACTCGGCACCTAATGGTGCGTTGGGGGAGCAGTACTTC. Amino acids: CASSYSAPNGALGEQYF.

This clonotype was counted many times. In nucleotides, the CDR3 is TGTGCCAGCAGTGGCACCGGGCCGAAAAATGAGCAGTTCTTC. Protein product: CASSGTGPKNEQFF. The chain links TRBV6-5 to TRBJ2-1; D not certain. V lost 5 bases and J 7 bases, leaving 15 bases between the germline ends. Germline-derived CDR1 and CDR2 are MNHEY and SVGAGI. The length of the CDR3 is 14 residues.

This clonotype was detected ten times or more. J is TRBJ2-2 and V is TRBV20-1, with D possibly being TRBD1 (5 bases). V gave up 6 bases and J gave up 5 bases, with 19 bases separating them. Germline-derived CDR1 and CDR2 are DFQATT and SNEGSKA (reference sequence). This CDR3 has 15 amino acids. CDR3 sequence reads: CSATPWGLNTGELFF. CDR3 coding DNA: TGCAGTGCCACCCCCTGGGGCCTGAATACCGGGGAGCTGTTTTTT.

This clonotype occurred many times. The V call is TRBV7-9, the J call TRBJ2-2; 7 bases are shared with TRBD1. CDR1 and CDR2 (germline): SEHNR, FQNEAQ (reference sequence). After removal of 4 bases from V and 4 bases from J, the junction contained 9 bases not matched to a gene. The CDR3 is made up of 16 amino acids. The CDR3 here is CASSSATGSGTGELFF. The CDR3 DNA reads TGTGCCAGCAGCTCCGCGACAGGGTCAGGCACCGGGGAGCTGTTTTTT.

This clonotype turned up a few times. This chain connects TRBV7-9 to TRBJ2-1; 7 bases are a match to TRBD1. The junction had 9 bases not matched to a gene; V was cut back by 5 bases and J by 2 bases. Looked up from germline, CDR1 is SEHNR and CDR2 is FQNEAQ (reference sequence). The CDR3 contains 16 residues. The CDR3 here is CASSMRTGKTYNEQFF. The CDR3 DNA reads TGTGCCAGCAGCATGAGGACAGGAAAAACCTACAATGAGCAGTTCTTC.

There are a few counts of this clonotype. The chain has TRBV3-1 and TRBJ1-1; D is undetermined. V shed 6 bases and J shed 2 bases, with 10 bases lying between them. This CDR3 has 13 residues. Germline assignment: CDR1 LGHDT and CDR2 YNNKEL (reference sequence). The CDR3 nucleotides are TGTGCCAGCAGGCGGGGAAAAAACACTGAAGCTTTCTTT. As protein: CASRRGKNTEAFF. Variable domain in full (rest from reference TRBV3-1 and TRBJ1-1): DTAVSQTPKYLVTQMGNDKSIKCEQNLGHDTMYWYKQDSKKFLKIMFSYNNKELIINETVPNRFSPKSPDKAHLNLHINSLELGDSAVYFCASRRGKNTEAFFGQGTRLTVV.

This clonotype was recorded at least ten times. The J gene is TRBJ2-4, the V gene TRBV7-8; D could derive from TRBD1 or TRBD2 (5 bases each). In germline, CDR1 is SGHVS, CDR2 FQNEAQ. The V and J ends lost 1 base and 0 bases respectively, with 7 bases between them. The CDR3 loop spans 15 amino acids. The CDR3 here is CASSLEGTAKNIQYF. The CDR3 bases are TGTGCCAGCAGCTTAGAAGGGACAGCCAAAAACATTCAGTACTTC.

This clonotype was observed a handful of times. The CDR3 DNA is TGTGCCTGGAGTGTACAACTAGGGACTGAAGCTTTCTTT. Residues: CAWSVQLGTEAFF. The chain employs TRBV30 and TRBJ1-1; D not certain. The V and J ends lost 0 bases and 5 bases respectively, with 10 bases between them. The CDR3 consists of 13 residues. CDR1 is GTSNPN, CDR2 SVGIG, per germline (reference sequence).